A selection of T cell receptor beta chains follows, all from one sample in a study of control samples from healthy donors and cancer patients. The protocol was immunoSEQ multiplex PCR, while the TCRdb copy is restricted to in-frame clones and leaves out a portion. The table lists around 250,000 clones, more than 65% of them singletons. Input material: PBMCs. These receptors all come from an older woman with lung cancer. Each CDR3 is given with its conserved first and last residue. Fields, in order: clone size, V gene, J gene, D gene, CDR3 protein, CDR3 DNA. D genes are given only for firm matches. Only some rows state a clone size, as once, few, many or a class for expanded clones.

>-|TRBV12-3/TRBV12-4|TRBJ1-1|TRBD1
CASMGTENTEAFF
TGTGCCAGCATGGGGACAGAGAACACTGAAGCTTTCTTT
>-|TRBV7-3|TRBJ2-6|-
CASSLTGGPGANVLTF
TGTGCCAGCAGCTTAACGGGGGGCCCCGGGGCCAACGTCCTGACTTTC
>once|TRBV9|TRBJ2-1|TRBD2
CASSVGGLAGLYNEQFF
TGTGCCAGCAGCGTAGGAGGACTAGCGGGACTCTACAATGAGCAGTTCTTC
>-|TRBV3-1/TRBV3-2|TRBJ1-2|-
CASSQGGGWYGYTF
TGTGCCAGCAGCCAAGGCGGGGGGTGGTATGGCTACACCTTC
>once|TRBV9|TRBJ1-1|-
CASSVDHGLNGGTEAFF
TGTGCCAGCAGCGTAGATCATGGGTTGAATGGGGGTACTGAAGCTTTCTTT
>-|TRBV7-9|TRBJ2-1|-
CASSIMGNYNEQFF
TGTGCCAGCAGCATCATGGGTAACTACAATGAGCAGTTCTTC
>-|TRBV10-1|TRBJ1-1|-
CASSESWGNTEAFF
TGCGCCAGCAGTGAGTCGTGGGGGAACACTGAAGCTTTCTTT
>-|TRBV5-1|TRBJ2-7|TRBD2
CASSLAVSGSNEQYF
TGCGCCAGCAGCTTGGCGGTTAGCGGGAGCAACGAGCAGTACTTC
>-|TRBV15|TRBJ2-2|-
CATSRTGNTGELFF
TGTGCCACCAGCAGGACGGGGAACACCGGGGAGCTGTTTTTT
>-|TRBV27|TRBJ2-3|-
CASSLSDGDTQYF
TGTGCCAGCAGTTTATCGGACGGGGATACGCAGTATTTT
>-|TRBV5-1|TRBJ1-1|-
CASSFNFGPQGTEAFF
TGCGCCAGCAGCTTTAATTTTGGCCCTCAAGGCACTGAAGCTTTCTTT
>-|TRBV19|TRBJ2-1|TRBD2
CASSPTGTSFFDEQFF
TGTGCCAGTAGTCCAACCGGGACTAGCTTTTTCGATGAGCAGTTCTTC
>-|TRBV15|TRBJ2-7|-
CATTKGGQLSYEQYF
TGTGCCACCACGAAGGGGGGACAGTTGTCCTACGAGCAGTACTTC
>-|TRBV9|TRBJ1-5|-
CASSVSPRVNQPQHF
TGTGCCAGCAGCGTAAGTCCCAGGGTCAATCAGCCCCAGCATTTT
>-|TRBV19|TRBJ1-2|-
CASSILGRNYGYTF
TGTGCCAGTAGTATCCTCGGGCGGAACTATGGCTACACCTTC
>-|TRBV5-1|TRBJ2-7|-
CASSPSGPPYEQYF
TGCGCCAGCAGCCCGTCGGGGCCCCCCTACGAGCAGTACTTC
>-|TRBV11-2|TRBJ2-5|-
CASKVRGETQYF
TGTGCCAGCAAAGTAAGAGGGGAGACCCAGTACTTC
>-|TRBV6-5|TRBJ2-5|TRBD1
CAGRTGRWGDQYF
TGTGCCGGCCGGACAGGGCGGTGGGGGGACCAGTACTTC
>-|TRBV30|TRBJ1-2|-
CAWSVSWGYTF
TGTGCCTGGAGTGTAAGCTGGGGCTACACCTTC
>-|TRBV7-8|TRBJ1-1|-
CASSGRYRLNTEAFF
TGTGCCAGCAGCGGGCGGTACAGGTTGAACACTGAAGCTTTCTTT
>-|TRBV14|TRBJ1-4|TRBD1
CASSLGGQLRTF
TGTGCCAGCAGCCTCGGGGGACAGTTGCGTACGTTT
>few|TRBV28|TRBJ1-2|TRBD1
CASSPTGGDPYGYTF
TGTGCCAGCAGCCCAACAGGGGGCGACCCCTATGGCTACACCTTC
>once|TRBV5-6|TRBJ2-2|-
CASRASQGSGELFF
TGTGCCAGCAGGGCGTCCCAGGGGAGCGGGGAGCTGTTTTTT
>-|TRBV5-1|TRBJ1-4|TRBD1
CASSLEGGREKLFF
TGCGCCAGCAGCTTGGAAGGGGGCAGGGAAAAACTGTTTTTT
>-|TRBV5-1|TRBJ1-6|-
CASSSTSSYNSPLHF
TGCGCCAGCAGCTCGACTAGCTCCTATAATTCACCCCTCCACTTT
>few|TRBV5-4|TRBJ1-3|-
CASSLDQGISGNTIYF
TGTGCCAGCAGCTTGGACCAGGGGATCTCTGGAAACACCATATATTTT
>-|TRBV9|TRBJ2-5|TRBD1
CASSVGPGGRETQYF
TGTGCCAGCAGCGTAGGCCCAGGGGGTAGGGAGACCCAGTACTTC
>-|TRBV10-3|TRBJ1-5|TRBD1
CAIRDRGNQPQHF
TGTGCCATCCGGGACAGGGGCAATCAGCCCCAGCATTTT
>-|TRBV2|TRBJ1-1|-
CASSERWNTEAFF
TGTGCCAGCAGTGAGAGGTGGAACACTGAAGCTTTCTTT